These T cell receptor beta chains were read from a single sample in a study of T-cell memory formation after mild COVID-19. One entry per CDR3 protein, called by TCRdb with MiXCR from the 5' RACE reads. The table lists about 33,000 distinct CDR3 sequences, 20% to 25% of them singletons, with about 1.6% in the top ten. Sample: PBMCs or a T cell subset sorted from them (not recorded which). The receptors come from an adult who had mild COVID-19 (a few samples of this study predate the infection). Cell type and time point are not known. CDR3s include the opening cysteine and the closing phenylalanine or tryptophan. A D gene is named only where the DNA matches it firmly. A clone size is listed for some rows: how often the clone was seen (once, few, many), or a class if it is expanded.

J gene	clone size	V gene	D gene	CDR3 DNA	CDR3 protein
TRBJ1-2	many	TRBV12-5	-	TGTGCTAGTGGGGCCCGTGACTATGGCTACACCTTC	CASGARDYGYTF
TRBJ2-5	many	TRBV4-3	TRBD1	TGCGCCAGCAGCAAAGGGACAGATCAAGAGACCCAGTACTTC	CASSKGTDQETQYF
TRBJ2-3	many	TRBV3-1	TRBD2	TGTGCCAGCAGCCAAGATCAGCGGGGGGGCCGTGCAGATACGCAGTATTTT	CASSQDQRGGRADTQYF
TRBJ1-2	few	TRBV5-6	-	TGTGCCAGCAGCTTGGTCAGCAACTATGGCTACACCTTC	CASSLVSNYGYTF
TRBJ2-7	many	TRBV7-9	TRBD2	TGTGCCAGCAGCTTAAGTCTAGCGGGAGGGGTTCCCTACGAGCAGTACTTC	CASSLSLAGGVPYEQYF
TRBJ2-3	-	TRBV7-6	TRBD1	TGTGCCTCAACAGGGGGCTTCACAGATACGCAGTATTTT	CASTGGFTDTQYF
TRBJ2-5	many	TRBV5-1	-	TGCGCCAGCAGCTTGAGATCGTTACAAGAGACCCAGTACTTC	CASSLRSLQETQYF
TRBJ1-6	many	TRBV9	-	TGTGCCAGCAGCGAAGCGACAGTCTCCTCACCCCTCCACTTT	CASSEATVSSPLHF
TRBJ1-1	many	TRBV20-1	-	TGCAGTGCTAGAGTAGGACTCCAAGGGGAAGCTTTCTTT	CSARVGLQGEAFF
TRBJ2-1	many	TRBV4-3	-	TGCGCCAGCAGCCAAGATATGACGGGCTCCTACAATGAGCAGTTCTTC	CASSQDMTGSYNEQFF
TRBJ1-5	few	TRBV19	TRBD1	TGTGCCAGTAGTATAGAGAGGACAGGGGGCCCTTATAGCAATCAGCCCCAGCATTTT	CASSIERTGGPYSNQPQHF
TRBJ2-3	many	TRBV18	TRBD2	TGTGCCAGCTCACCCCCACCGGGACTAGCGGGGGGGCCGAGCACAGATACGCAGTATTTT	CASSPPPGLAGGPSTDTQYF
TRBJ2-2	many	TRBV12-3/TRBV12-4	-	TGTGCCAGCAGCCTAAACCAGAACACCGGGGAGCTGTTTTTT	CASSLNQNTGELFF
TRBJ2-1	many	TRBV7-2	-	TGTGCCAGCAGCTTAGCGGCAGGGGGGTACAATGAGCAGTTCTTC	CASSLAAGGYNEQFF
TRBJ2-5	many	TRBV4-1	-	TGCGCCAGCAGCCAAGATCGCGGGGCCTGGGGGGAGACCCAGTACTTC	CASSQDRGAWGETQYF
TRBJ1-3	few	TRBV7-9	-	TGTGCCAGCAGCCGAACACCCTCTCCGATGGATGGAAACACCATATATTTT	CASSRTPSPMDGNTIYF
TRBJ1-5	once	TRBV27	-	TGTGCCAGCAGCCTCTCGGGCCCCGGACAGCCCCAGCATTTT	CASSLSGPGQPQHF
TRBJ2-7	-	TRBV9	TRBD2	TGTGCCAGCAGCGTAGAGCCTAGCGGGAGTTACGAGCAGTACTTC	CASSVEPSGSYEQYF
TRBJ1-1	many	TRBV12-3/TRBV12-4	-	TGTGCCAGCAGTTTCGGTCGCACAGCCGTTGAAGCTTTCTTT	CASSFGRTAVEAFF